This T cell receptor (beta chain) comes out of a study of cytomegalovirus exposure and HLA in healthy donors. The overall study: An earlier analysis identified 120 million or so unique TCR beta sequences in some 180 million T cells.

Germline V CDR1 and CDR2: LNHDA, SQIVND (reference sequence). The CDR3 is 15 residues long. Trimming removed 0 bases at V and 0 bases at J, with 6 bases between. Amplification used 60 Vbeta primers and 13 Jbeta primers. Sequencing was performed with immunoSEQ multiplex PCR; in TCRdb, only in-frame clones are kept and a portion is missing. Its table records approximately 100,000 clones. The sequenced sample consisted of PBMCs. The gene calls are TRBV19 and TRBJ1-3; D is ambiguous. The TCR comes from a man aged 50 to 59 in good health and CMV-seronegative. The CDR3 protein is CASSIDRDSGNTIYF. DNA of the CDR3: TGTGCCAGTAGTATAGACCGGGACTCTGGAAACACCATATATTTT. Drawing the rest from reference TRBV19 and TRBJ1-3, the complete variable domain is DGGITQSPKYLFRKEGQNVTLSCEQNLNHDAMYWYRQDPGQGLRLIYYSQIVNDFQKGDIAEGYSVSREKKESFPLTVTSAQKNPTAFYLCASSIDRDSGNTIYFGEGSWLTVV.